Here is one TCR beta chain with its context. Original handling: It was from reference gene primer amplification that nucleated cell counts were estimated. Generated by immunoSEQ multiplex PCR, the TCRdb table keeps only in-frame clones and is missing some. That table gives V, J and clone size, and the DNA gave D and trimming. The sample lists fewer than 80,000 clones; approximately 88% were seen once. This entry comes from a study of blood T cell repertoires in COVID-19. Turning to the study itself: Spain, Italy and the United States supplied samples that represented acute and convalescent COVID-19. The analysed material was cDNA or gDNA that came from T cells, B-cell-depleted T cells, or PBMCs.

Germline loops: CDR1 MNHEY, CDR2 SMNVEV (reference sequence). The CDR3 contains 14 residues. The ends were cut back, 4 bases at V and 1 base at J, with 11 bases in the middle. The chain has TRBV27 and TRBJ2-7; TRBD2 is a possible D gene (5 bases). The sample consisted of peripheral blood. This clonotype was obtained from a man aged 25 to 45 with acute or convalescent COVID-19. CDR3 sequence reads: CASSYSTGSYEQYF. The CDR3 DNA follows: TGTGCCAGCAGTTATTCAACGGGGTCCTACGAGCAGTACTTC.